A selection of T cell receptor beta chains follows, all from one sample in a study of T cells in Graves' hyperthyroidism and ophthalmopathy. TCRdb analysed the multiplex PCR reads with MiXCR anew, one entry per CDR3 protein. The repertoire holds almost 500,000 distinct CDR3 sequences, around a fifth seen once, with around 47% in the top ten. The sequencing input was blood. Receptors originate from a woman in her 70s with Graves' ophthalmopathy. CDR3s include the opening cysteine and the closing phenylalanine or tryptophan.

TRBV7-3 | CASSPRGRGNGELFF
TRBV11-3 | CASSLGPQATDTQYF
TRBV7-2 | CASSLTGQGITYGYTF
TRBV2 | CASRGGTGELFF
TRBV4-2 | CASSFREMGQGYEQYF
TRBV19 | CASSSGAYYEQYF
TRBV6-1 | CASSERNSGMATQYF
TRBV5-1 | CASSSRTERTDTQYF
TRBV3-1 | CASSQFPGGSYNEQFF
TRBV5-1 | CASRQGSYTEAFF
TRBV11-2 | CATRPATGSNGANVLTF
TRBV7-2 | CASSQGVVQPQHF
TRBV6-1 | CASSWGHNYEQYF
TRBV2 | CASSGREAAYF
TRBV19 | CASSSRGTGELFF
TRBV6-1 | CATDRTGGQPQHF
TRBV27 | CASSRQYAYNEQFF
TRBV13 | CASSAGTGETQYF
TRBV28 | CASSPAGSSYNEQFF
TRBV2 | CASGKVLSNYGYTF
TRBV20-1 | CSARLADAYNEQFF
TRBV2 | CASRSGTSSQPQHF
TRBV4-3 | CASSLGGGQGALNNSPLHF
TRBV2 | CASSGAGNNSPLHF
TRBV6-1 | CASRPTGSHEQYF
TRBV6-6 | CASSYSRASGGFSYEQYF
TRBV2 | CASTLDQNTEAFF
TRBV3-1 | CASSQDFQGTEAFF
TRBV2 | CASRETGVGEQYF
TRBV25-1 | CASSGAVQETQYF
TRBV6-1 | CASRPPGPKGVFMTQYF
TRBV5-1 | CASSLNAGTGVVEQYF
TRBV7-2 | CASRFRVDTEAFF
TRBV5-1 | CASSFGPAAYEQYF
TRBV19 | CASSSPSGGSYNEQFF
TRBV19 | CASLPGQGLRGTEAFF
TRBV14 | CASSQFPSFYEQYF
TRBV6-1 | CASRSSTYNEQFF
TRBV13 | CASSPPRASGRGSEQYF
TRBV12-3/TRBV12-4 | CASSLRGAGGGNQPQHF
TRBV2 | CASRLAGETYNEQFF
TRBV3-1 | CASSQAQNYGYTF